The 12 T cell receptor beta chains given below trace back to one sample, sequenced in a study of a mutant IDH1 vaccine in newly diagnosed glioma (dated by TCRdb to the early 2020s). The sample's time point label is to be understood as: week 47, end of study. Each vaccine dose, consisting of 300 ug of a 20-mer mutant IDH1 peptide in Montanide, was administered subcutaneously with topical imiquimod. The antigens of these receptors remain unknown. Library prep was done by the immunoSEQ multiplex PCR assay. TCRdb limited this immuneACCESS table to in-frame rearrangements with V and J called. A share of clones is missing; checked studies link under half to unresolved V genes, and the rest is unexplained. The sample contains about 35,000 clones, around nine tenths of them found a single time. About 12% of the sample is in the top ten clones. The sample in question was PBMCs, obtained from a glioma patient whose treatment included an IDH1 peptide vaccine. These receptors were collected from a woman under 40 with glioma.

CDR3 loop: CASSSKTGGESTGYTF. CDR3 sequence (DNA): TGTGCCAGCAGCTCTAAAACAGGGGGAGAAAGTACCGGCTACACCTTC. The chain recombines TRBV5-4 with TRBJ1-2; 8 bases are shared with TRBD1. CDR3 length equals 16 residues. Per the germline V gene, CDR1 is SGHNT and CDR2 is YYREEE (reference sequence). Germline trimming cut 3 bases from V and 8 bases from J; bases unmatched to any gene: 15.

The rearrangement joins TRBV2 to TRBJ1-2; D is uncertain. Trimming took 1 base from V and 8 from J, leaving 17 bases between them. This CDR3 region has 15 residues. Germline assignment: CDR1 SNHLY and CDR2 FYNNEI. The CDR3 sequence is CASSEVFRPGEGYTF. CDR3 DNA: TGTGCCAGCAGTGAAGTATTTCGCCCTGGGGAAGGCTACACCTTC.

Here the CDR3 reads CASSLATMGSPSEQYF. As DNA, the CDR3 is TGCGCCAGCAGCTTGGCGACAATGGGCAGCCCCTCCGAGCAGTACTTC. V gene TRBV5-1 combines with J gene TRBJ2-7, with D unclear. This CDR3 is built from 16 residues. The V and J ends lost 0 bases and 6 bases respectively, with 19 bases between them. The V gene's germline CDR1 is SGHRS and CDR2 YFSETQ.

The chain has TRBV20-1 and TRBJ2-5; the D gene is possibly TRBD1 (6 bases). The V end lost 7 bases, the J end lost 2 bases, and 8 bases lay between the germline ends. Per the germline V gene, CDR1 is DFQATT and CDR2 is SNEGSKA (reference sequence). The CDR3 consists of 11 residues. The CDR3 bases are TGCAGTGGGACAGTTCAAGAGACCCAGTACTTC. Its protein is CSGTVQETQYF.

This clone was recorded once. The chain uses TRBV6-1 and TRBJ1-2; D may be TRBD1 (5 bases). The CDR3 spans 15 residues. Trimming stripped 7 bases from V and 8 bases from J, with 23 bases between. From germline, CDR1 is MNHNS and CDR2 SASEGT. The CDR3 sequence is CASKFGAGLQNGYTF. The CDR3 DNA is TGTGCCAGCAAATTTGGGGCAGGGTTGCAGAACGGCTACACCTTC.

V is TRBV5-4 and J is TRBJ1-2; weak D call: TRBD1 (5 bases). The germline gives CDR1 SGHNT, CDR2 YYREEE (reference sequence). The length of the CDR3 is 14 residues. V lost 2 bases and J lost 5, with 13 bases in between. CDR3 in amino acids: CASSFAQGGYGYTF. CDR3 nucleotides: TGTGCCAGCAGCTTCGCCCAGGGTGGGTATGGCTACACCTTC.

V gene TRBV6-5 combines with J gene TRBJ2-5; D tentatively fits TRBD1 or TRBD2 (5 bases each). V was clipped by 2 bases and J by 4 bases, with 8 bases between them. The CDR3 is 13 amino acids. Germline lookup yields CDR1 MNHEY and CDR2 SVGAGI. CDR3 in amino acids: CASSYRDAETQYF. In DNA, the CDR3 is TGTGCCAGCAGTTACAGGGACGCAGAGACCCAGTACTTC.

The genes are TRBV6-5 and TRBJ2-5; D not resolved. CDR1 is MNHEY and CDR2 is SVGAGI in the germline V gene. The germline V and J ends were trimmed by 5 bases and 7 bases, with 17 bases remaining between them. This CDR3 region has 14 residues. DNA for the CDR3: TGTGCCAGCAGTCCTCCCGCCCCGGGCGGGACCCAGTACTTC. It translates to CASSPPAPGGTQYF.

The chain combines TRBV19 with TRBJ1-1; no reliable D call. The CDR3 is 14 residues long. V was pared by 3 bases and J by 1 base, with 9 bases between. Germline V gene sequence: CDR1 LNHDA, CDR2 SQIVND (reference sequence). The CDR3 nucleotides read TGTGCCAGTAGTATGGCCACTGGGAACACTGAAGCTTTCTTT. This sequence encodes CASSMATGNTEAFF.

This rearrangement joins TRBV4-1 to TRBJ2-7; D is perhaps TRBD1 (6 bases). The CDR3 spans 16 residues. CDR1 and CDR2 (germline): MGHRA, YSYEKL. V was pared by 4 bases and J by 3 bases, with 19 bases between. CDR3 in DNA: TGCGCCAGCAGCCCCTCCCAGGCAGGGGTAAACTACGAGCAGTACTTC. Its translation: CASSPSQAGVNYEQYF.

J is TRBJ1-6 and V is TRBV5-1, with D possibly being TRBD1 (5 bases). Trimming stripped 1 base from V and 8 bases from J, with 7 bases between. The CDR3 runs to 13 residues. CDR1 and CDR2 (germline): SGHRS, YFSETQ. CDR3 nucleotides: TGCGCCAGCAGCTTGATGGGGGATTCACCCCTCCACTTT. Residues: CASSLMGDSPLHF.

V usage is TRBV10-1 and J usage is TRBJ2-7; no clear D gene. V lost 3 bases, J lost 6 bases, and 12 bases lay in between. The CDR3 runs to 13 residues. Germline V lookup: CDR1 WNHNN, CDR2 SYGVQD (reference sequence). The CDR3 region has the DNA TGCGCCAGCAGTGACCCTAGTCCAGGCGAGCAGTACTTC. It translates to CASSDPSPGEQYF.